This T cell receptor (beta chain) was sequenced in a study of cytomegalovirus exposure and HLA in healthy donors. All the people who gave samples were healthy bone marrow donors. Vbeta (60) and Jbeta (13) primers were used in the PCR. Generated by immunoSEQ multiplex PCR, the TCRdb table keeps only in-frame clones and is missing some. Of roughly 180,000 clones listed, 80% to 90% were seen once; the top ten hold 9.3%. Overall study results and limits: Presence/absence comparisons presumed near-even sequencing depth among donors. Likely technical artifact: a cluster of highly shared sequence variants. A later look showed TCR association rates differing by HLA locus, highest for DRB1 and lowest for HLA-C.

This CDR3 spans 18 amino acids. Trimming left V 9 bases short and J 8 bases short, with 32 bases between. In germline, CDR1 is MDHEN, CDR2 SYDVKM. Worth noting for this clone: What it binds is unknown.

The chain recombines TRBV28 with TRBJ2-1, with a weak D call TRBD2 (7 bases). Sequenced input: PBMCs. The sequence came from a man aged 18 to 35 in good health and CMV-seropositive. CDR3: CARKGGTFGFLIHDEQFF. CDR3 bases: TGTGCCAGAAAGGGGGGGACATTTGGTTTTCTGATTCATGATGAGCAGTTCTTC.